The sequence of this T cell receptor beta chain was determined in a study of radiotherapy plus CTLA-4 blockade in lung cancer. Study details: An objective response was seen in about 17% of patients, and disease control in about 31%. General observations from the study: Increased serum interferon-beta after radiation also reportedly predicted response strongly. Following radiotherapy plus ipilimumab, tumor-derived TCR clones expanded in the blood.

This clone showed up just a few times. The target antigen is unknown. This table comes from immunoSEQ multiplex PCR, and its TCRdb copy is limited to in-frame clones, with some not included. Found here are over 95,000 clones, 60% to 75% of them singletons; the top ten hold 2.5% to 3%. Chemo-refractory metastatic non-small-cell lung cancer patients received focal radiation with ipilimumab CTLA-4 blockade. Germline CDR1 reads MDHEN; CDR2 reads SYDVKM. The CDR3 runs 17 residues. The V end lost 4 bases, the J end lost 1 base, and 19 bases lay between the germline ends. The rearrangement links TRBV28 to TRBJ2-5; D uncertain. This sample comprised peripheral blood, obtained from a patient treated with radiotherapy plus ipilimumab. This TCR was recovered from a human donor with non-small cell lung cancer who had a partial response to radiotherapy plus ipilimumab. Some clones in this sample may be carry-over from other donors' samples. CDR3 sequence reads: CASSSNYGLGVQETQYF. CDR3 DNA: TGTGCCAGCAGTTCCAACTACGGTCTCGGAGTCCAAGAGACCCAGTACTTC.